The clone carrying this T cell receptor (beta chain) was picked up many times. What was amplified from RNA transcripts were TCR beta CDR3 regions. The primer set for the first-round RT-PCR of the TCR CDR3 was HTBI. TCRdb reprocessed the multiplex PCR reads via MiXCR and lists one record per CDR3 protein. Of about 700,000 distinct CDR3 sequences listed, approximately 15% are singletons. This entry comes from a study of T cells in Graves' hyperthyroidism and ophthalmopathy. Hyperthyroidism was newly diagnosed in patients aged 18 to 65 (duration under 2 months). Researchers barred patients who had uncontrolled infection, other autoimmune disease, pregnancy or lactation. In germline, CDR1 is MNHEY, CDR2 SMNVEV (reference sequence). The V end lost 2 bases, the J end lost 10 bases, and 12 bases lay between the germline ends. The CDR3 covers 13 residues.

The clonotype was recovered from a woman younger than 30 with Graves' hyperthyroidism. The chain combines TRBV27 with TRBJ2-1; possible D gene TRBD1, 6 bases. The sequenced sample consisted of blood. The CDR3 nucleotides are TGTGCCAGCAGTTTAATTCGTGACAGGGAGCAGTTCTTC. Protein sequence: CASSLIRDREQFF.